The sequence of this T cell receptor (beta chain) was determined in a study of T cell repertoires in cytomegalovirus infection. Trimming shortened V by 2 bases and J by 3 bases, and 9 bases separated the two germline ends. This CDR3 has 14 amino acids. Germline CDR1 reads SGHVS; CDR2 reads FQNEAQ. This clonotype was seen ten or more times. TCRdb reanalysed the reads using MiXCR and keeps one entry per CDR3 protein. This table has more than 150,000 distinct CDR3 sequences, under 30% appearing once. This TCR came from a human donor in good health (CMV status not recorded). Some clones in this sample may be carry-over from other donors' samples. The V call is TRBV7-8, the J call TRBJ2-3; D is ambiguous. Sequencing was done on a sample of PBMCs. CDR3 sequence (DNA): TGTGCCAGCAGCTTACGCACAACTACAGATACGCAGTATTTT. Translated: CASSLRTTTDTQYF.